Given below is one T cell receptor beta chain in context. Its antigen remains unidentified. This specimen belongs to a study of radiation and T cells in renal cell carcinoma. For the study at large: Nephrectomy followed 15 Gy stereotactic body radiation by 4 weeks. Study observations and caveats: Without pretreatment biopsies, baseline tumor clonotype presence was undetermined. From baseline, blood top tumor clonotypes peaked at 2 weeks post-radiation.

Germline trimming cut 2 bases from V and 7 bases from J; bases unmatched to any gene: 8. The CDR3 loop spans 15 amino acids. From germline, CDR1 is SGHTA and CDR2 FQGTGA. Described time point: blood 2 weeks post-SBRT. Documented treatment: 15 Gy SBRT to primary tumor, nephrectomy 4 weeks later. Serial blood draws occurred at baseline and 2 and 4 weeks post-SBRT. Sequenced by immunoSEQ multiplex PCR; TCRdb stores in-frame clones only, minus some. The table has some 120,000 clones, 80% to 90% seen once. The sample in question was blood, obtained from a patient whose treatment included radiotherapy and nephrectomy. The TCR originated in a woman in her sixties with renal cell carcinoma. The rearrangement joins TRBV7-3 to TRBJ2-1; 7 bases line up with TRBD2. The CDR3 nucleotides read TGTGCCAGCAGCTTAGAAGGGCTAGCGGCTAATGAGCAGTTCTTC. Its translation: CASSLEGLAANEQFF.